The 21 T cell receptor beta chains in this list originate from one sample, sequenced in a study of blood T cell repertoires in COVID-19. The table came from immunoSEQ multiplex PCR; TCRdb's copy has only in-frame clones and leaves some out. The sample lists about 150,000 clones; 85% to 90% were seen once. Material for sequencing was peripheral blood. These receptors were obtained from a man in his fifties or sixties who had recovered from COVID-19.

The chain carries TRBV12-5 and TRBJ2-3, with 7 bases that match TRBD1. The CDR3 extends over 14 amino acids. V lost 5 bases, J lost 3 bases, and 5 bases stayed unmatched. CDR1 is LGHNT, CDR2 FRNRAP, per germline. The CDR3 protein is CASGQGGRTDTQYF. The CDR3 DNA reads as TGTGCTAGTGGTCAAGGGGGCAGGACAGATACGCAGTATTTT.

This clone was seen only once. This chain connects TRBV3-1 (or the pseudogene TRBV3-2) to TRBJ2-1, with 8 bases matching TRBD1. The CDR3 has 18 residues. The V gene end was trimmed by 0 bases and the J gene end by 8 bases; junction bases not matched to a gene: 15. CDR1 and CDR2 (germline): LGHDT, YNNKEL (reference sequence). The CDR3 DNA follows: TGTGCCAGCAGCCAAGATCGGGGCAGGGGGCTTCCTAGCGATGAGCAGTTCTTC. Translating gives CASSQDRGRGLPSDEQFF.

In this sample, this clone turned up once. The rearrangement links TRBV5-1 to TRBJ2-3; TRBD1 agrees at 10 bases. Germline CDR1 reads SGHRS; CDR2 reads YFSETQ. The CDR3 has 16 residues. With V trimmed by 7 bases and J by 3 bases, 11 bases remained unmatched. The CDR3 sequence: CASRKGGTGATDTQYF. The CDR3 coding sequence is TGCGCCAGCCGTAAGGGCGGGACAGGGGCTACAGATACGCAGTATTTT.

A note on this clone: In the same sample, other DNA sequences code for this CDR3. The chain links TRBV7-2 to TRBJ2-7, with TRBD2 matching 15 bases. With V trimmed by 6 bases and J by 4 bases, 4 bases remained unmatched. Germline assignment: CDR1 SGHTA and CDR2 FQGNSA. The CDR3 spans 15 residues. The CDR3 spells CASSSGLAGGYEQYF. CDR3 bases: TGTGCCAGCAGTTCCGGACTAGCGGGGGGGTACGAGCAGTACTTC.

The chain recombines TRBV12-3 or TRBV12-4 with TRBJ2-7; the match to TRBD2 covers 10 bases. V was clipped by 4 bases and J by 6 bases; unmatched bases: 3. The CDR3 runs 13 residues. CDR3 in DNA: TGTGCCAGCAGTTCCTTAGCGGGGGGCGAGCAGTACTTC. The encoded protein is CASSSLAGGEQYF.

This clone occurred a few times. The J gene is TRBJ1-3, the V gene TRBV7-2; TRBD1 matches at 7 bases. The germline CDR1 and CDR2 sequences are SGHTA and FQGNSA. J was trimmed by 7 bases and V by 5 bases; bases with no gene match: 8. The CDR3 length is 14 residues. The CDR3 coding sequence is TGTGCCAGCAGCGCCGGGACAGAGGGCAACACCATATATTTT. Residues: CASSAGTEGNTIYF.

The J gene is TRBJ2-6, the V gene TRBV19; D might be TRBD1 (6 bases). The CDR3 extends over 17 amino acids. The germline V gene has CDR1 LNHDA and CDR2 SQIVND (reference sequence). Trimming stripped 5 bases from V and 1 base from J, with 15 bases between. Here the CDR3 reads CASSLRDIISGANVLTF. The CDR3 DNA reads TGTGCCAGTAGTCTCCGGGACATAATATCTGGGGCCAACGTCCTGACTTTC.

This clone was found once. This sequence joins TRBV19 and TRBJ2-1; 9 bases align to TRBD1. The CDR3 extends over 12 amino acids. The germline gives CDR1 LNHDA, CDR2 SQIVND (reference sequence). The trim removed 8 bases at V and 5 bases at J, leaving 1 base unmatched. CDR3 sequence: CASRTGDNEQFF. The CDR3 DNA reads as TGTGCCAGTCGGACAGGGGACAATGAGCAGTTCTTC.

The chain carries TRBV5-1 and TRBJ2-6; possible D gene TRBD2, 6 bases. Trimming pared 4 bases from V and 0 bases from J, leaving 8 bases between. CDR1 SGHRS and CDR2 YFSETQ come from the germline V gene. The CDR3 extends over 15 amino acids. DNA of the CDR3: TGCGCCAGCAGCCTCGGGAGCTCTGGGGCCAACGTCCTGACTTTC. This encodes CASSLGSSGANVLTF. Using reference TRBV5-1 and TRBJ2-6 for the parts outside the CDR3, the full variable domain is KAGVTQTPRYLIKTRGQQVTLSCSPISGHRSVSWYQQTPGQGLQFLFEYFSETQRNKGNFPGRFSGRQFSNSRSEMNVSTLELGDSALYLCASSLGSSGANVLTFGAGSRLTVL.

This clone was observed once. The gene calls are TRBV6-1 and TRBJ2-1; 11 bases match TRBD1. Per germline, CDR1 MNHNS and CDR2 SASEGT. The CDR3 is made up of 14 amino acids. Germline trimming cut 3 bases from V and 8 bases from J; bases unmatched to any gene: 3. DNA of the CDR3: TGTGCCAGCAGTGAGGGACAGGGGGACCATGAGCAGTTCTTC. This translates into CASSEGQGDHEQFF.

J is TRBJ1-3 and V is TRBV19, with TRBD1 matching 8 bases. V lost 7 bases, J lost 2 bases, and 4 bases stayed unmatched. Germline values: CDR1 LNHDA, CDR2 SQIVND (reference sequence). The length of the CDR3 is 14 residues. CDR3 in DNA: TGTGCCAGTACTACGGACAGGGCTGGAAACACCATATATTTT. It yields the protein CASTTDRAGNTIYF.

The rearrangement links TRBV7-2 to TRBJ2-3; TRBD2 matches at 11 bases. The CDR3 is 19 amino acids. Germline CDR1 reads SGHTA; CDR2 reads FQGNSA. J was trimmed by 2 bases and V by 5 bases; bases with no gene match: 15. The CDR3: CASSPLPPRLAGLTDTQYF. DNA for the CDR3: TGTGCCAGCAGCCCCCTCCCCCCAAGACTAGCGGGGCTCACAGATACGCAGTATTTT.

The chain has TRBV19 and TRBJ2-4; tentatively, D is TRBD1 (7 bases). This CDR3 has 13 residues. Germline-derived CDR1 and CDR2 are LNHDA and SQIVND (reference sequence). Trimming shortened V by 0 bases and J by 8 bases, and 8 bases separated the two germline ends. The CDR3 DNA follows: TGTGCCAGTAGTATAGACAGGGGGGACATTCAGTACTTC. Its translation: CASSIDRGDIQYF.

The chain carries TRBV25-1 and TRBJ1-4, with 7 bases that match TRBD1. CDR3 length equals 15 residues. With V trimmed by 5 bases and J by 5 bases, 8 bases remained unmatched. Looked up from germline, CDR1 is MGHDK and CDR2 is SYGVNS. Here the CDR3 reads CASSRPGQRNEKLFF. The CDR3, as DNA: TGTGCCAGCAGTAGACCGGGACAGAGAAATGAAAAACTGTTTTTT.

The J gene is TRBJ2-4, the V gene TRBV12-3 or TRBV12-4; weak D call: TRBD1 (7 bases). V was cut by 3 bases and J by 7 bases, with 10 bases left in between. The CDR3 runs 13 residues. The CDR3 here is CASSFAGGNIQYF. CDR3 DNA: TGTGCCAGCAGTTTCGCAGGGGGGAACATTCAGTACTTC.

This chain joins TRBV7-2 and TRBJ2-3; 7 nucleotides align to TRBD2. V lost 5 bases, J lost 2 bases, and 10 bases stayed unmatched. This CDR3 comprises 16 residues. Germline loops: CDR1 SGHTA, CDR2 FQGNSA. The CDR3 spells CASSLLAGAPTDTQYF. CDR3 bases: TGTGCCAGCAGCCTGTTGGCGGGAGCCCCCACAGATACGCAGTATTTT.

This chain connects TRBV6-4 to TRBJ2-7; 10 bases agree with TRBD1. CDR3 size: 15 residues. V lost 4 bases to trimming and J lost 1 base; unmatched junction nucleotides: 4. Per germline, CDR1 MRHNA and CDR2 SNTAGT. In DNA form, the CDR3 reads TGTGCCAGCAGTGTGCGGGACAGGGGTTCCTACGAGCAGTACTTC. Translated, it gives CASSVRDRGSYEQYF.

This chain links TRBV9 with TRBJ2-3, with TRBD1 identical over 8 bases. The CDR3 sequence is 16 residues long. Looked up from germline, CDR1 is SGDLS and CDR2 is YYNGEE. V lost 3 bases, J lost 0 bases, and 6 bases stayed unmatched. This CDR3 is CASSDPTGESTDTQYF. CDR3 coding DNA: TGTGCCAGCAGCGACCCGACAGGGGAAAGCACAGATACGCAGTATTTT.

This clone appeared once. This chain connects TRBV2 to TRBJ2-7, with TRBD2 matching over 8 bases. After removal of 6 bases from V and 3 bases from J, the junction contained 4 bases not matched to a gene. The CDR3 sequence is 13 residues long. CDR1 and CDR2 (germline): SNHLY, FYNNEI. The CDR3 DNA reads TGTGCCAGCAGAAGTCTAGCGGGCTACGAGCAGTACTTC. It codes for CASRSLAGYEQYF.

This clone showed up just once. The chain carries TRBV9 and TRBJ1-5, with 8 bases lining up with TRBD1. CDR3 length: 14 amino acids. The V and J ends lost 4 bases and 4 bases, in that order; junction bases with no gene match: 4. Per the germline V gene, CDR1 is SGDLS and CDR2 is YYNGEE. For the CDR3, the DNA is TGTGCCAGCAGCTCAACAGGGGGGAATCAGCCCCAGCATTTT. It translates to CASSSTGGNQPQHF.

This clone appeared a single time. The chain carries TRBV7-2 and TRBJ1-3; D remains unclear. CDR3 length: 14 residues. V was trimmed by 4 bases and J by 7 bases, leaving 14 bases between them. Germline values: CDR1 SGHTA, CDR2 FQGNSA. In DNA form, the CDR3 reads TGTGCCAGCAGCTCTTCAACTACCCTTAACACCATATATTTT. It yields the protein CASSSSTTLNTIYF.